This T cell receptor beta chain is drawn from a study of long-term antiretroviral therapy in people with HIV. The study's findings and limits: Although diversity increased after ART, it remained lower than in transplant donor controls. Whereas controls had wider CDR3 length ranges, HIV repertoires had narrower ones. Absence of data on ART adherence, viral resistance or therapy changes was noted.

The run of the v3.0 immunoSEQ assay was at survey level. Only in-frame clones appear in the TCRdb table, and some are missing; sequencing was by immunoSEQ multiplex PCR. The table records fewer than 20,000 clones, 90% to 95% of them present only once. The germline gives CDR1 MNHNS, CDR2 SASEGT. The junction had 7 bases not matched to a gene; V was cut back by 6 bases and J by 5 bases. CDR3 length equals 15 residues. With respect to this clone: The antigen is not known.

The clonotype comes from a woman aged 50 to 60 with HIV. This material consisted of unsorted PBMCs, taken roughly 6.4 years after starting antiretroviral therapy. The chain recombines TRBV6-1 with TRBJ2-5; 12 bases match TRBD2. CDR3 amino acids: CASSISSGRVETQYF. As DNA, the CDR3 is TGTGCCAGCAGCATATCTAGCGGGAGGGTTGAGACCCAGTACTTC.